The present T cell receptor (beta chain) was sequenced within a study of T cell responses to AZD1222 COVID-19 vaccine. Using immunoSEQ multiplex PCR, the repertoire was profiled, and TCRdb retains in-frame clones only, with some absent. This table has 130,000 or so clones, nearly 95% appearing once. Details on this clone: Its cognate antigen is unknown.

The CDR3 is 15 residues long. Per germline, CDR1 SEHNR and CDR2 FQNEAQ (reference sequence). Trimming took 2 bases from V and 3 from J; bases not matched to a gene: 3. Study-level results: Seropositive status at baseline applied to only a handful of AZD1222 recipients. White British ancestry dominated among donors, who included more females, and clonal diversity was possibly underestimated. Spike-specific TCR breadth and depth both grew after two AZD1222 doses.

This sample comprised peripheral blood, obtained on day 0 of AZD1222 vaccination. The chain couples TRBV7-9 to TRBJ2-7; 11 bases fit TRBD1. This clonotype was sampled from an adult in good health. CDR3 DNA sequence: TGTGCCAGCAGCTTAAGGGGGACAGGGGGCTACGAGCAGTACTTC. Translated: CASSLRGTGGYEQYF.